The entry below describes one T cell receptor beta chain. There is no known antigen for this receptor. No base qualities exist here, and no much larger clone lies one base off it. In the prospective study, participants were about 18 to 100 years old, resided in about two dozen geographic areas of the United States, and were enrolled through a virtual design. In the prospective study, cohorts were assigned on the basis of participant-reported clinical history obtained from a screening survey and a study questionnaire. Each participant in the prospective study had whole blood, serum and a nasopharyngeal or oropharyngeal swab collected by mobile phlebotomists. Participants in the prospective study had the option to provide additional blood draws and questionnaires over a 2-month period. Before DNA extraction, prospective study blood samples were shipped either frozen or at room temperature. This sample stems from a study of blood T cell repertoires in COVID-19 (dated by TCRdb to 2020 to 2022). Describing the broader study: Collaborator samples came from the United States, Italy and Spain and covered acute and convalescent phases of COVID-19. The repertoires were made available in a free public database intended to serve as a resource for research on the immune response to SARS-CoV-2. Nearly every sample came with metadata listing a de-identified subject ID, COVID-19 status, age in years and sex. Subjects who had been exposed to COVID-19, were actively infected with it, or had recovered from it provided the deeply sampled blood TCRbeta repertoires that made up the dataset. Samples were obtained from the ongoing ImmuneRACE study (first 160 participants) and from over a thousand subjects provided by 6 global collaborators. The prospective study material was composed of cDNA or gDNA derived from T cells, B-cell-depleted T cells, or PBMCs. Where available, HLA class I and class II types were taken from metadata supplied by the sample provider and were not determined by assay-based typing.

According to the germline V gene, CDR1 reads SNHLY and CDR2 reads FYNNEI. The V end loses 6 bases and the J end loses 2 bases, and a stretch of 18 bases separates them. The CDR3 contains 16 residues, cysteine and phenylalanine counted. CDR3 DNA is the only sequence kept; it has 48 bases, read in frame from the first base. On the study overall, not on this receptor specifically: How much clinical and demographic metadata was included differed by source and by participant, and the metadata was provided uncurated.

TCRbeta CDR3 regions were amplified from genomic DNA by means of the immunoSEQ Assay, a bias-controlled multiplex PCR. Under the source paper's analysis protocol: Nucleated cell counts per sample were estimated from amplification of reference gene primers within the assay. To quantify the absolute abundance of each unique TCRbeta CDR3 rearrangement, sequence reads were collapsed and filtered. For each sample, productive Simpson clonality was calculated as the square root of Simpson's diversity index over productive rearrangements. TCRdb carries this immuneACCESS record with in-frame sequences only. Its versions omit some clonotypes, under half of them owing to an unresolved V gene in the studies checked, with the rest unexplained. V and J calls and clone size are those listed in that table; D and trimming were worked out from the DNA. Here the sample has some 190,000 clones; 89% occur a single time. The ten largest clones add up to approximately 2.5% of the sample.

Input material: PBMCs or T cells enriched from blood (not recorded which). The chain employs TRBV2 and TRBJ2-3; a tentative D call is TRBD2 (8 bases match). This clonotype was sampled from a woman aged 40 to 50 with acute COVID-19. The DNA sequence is TGTGCCAGCAGCAGGGGGTCGGGGGGGTACACAGATACGCAGTATTTT. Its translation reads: CASSRGSGGYTDTQYF.